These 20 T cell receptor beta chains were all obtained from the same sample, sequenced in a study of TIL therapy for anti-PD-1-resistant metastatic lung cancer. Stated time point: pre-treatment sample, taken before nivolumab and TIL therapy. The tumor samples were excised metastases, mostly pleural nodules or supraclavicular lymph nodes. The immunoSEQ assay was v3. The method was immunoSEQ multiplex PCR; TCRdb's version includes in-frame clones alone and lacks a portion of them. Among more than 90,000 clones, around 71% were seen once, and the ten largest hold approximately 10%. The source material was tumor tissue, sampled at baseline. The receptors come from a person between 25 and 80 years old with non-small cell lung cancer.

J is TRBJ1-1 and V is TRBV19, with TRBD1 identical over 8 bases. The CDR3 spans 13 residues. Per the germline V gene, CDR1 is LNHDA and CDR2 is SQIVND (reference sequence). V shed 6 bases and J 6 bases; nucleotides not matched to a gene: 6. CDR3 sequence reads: CASRQGEDAEAFF. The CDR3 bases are TGTGCCAGTAGACAGGGGGAAGATGCTGAAGCTTTCTTT.

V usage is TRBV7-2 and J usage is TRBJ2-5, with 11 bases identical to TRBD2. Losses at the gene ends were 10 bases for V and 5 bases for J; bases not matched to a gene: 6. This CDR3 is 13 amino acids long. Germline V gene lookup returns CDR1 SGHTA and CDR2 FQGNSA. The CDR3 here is CATRLAGPETQYF. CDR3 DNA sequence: TGTGCCACCAGACTAGCGGGACCTGAGACCCAGTACTTC.

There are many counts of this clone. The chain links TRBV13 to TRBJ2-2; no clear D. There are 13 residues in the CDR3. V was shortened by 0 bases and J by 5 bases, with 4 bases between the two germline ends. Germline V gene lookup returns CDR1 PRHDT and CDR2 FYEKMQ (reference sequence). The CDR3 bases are TGTGCCAGCAGCTTAGGACTTACCGGGGAGCTGTTTTTT. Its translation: CASSLGLTGELFF.

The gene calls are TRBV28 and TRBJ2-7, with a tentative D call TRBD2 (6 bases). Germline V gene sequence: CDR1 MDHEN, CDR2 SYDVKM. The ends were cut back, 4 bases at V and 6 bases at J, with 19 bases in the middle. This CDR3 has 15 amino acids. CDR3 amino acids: CASSSAGTDGGEQYF. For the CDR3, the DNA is TGTGCCAGCAGTTCGGCCGGGACTGACGGGGGCGAGCAGTACTTC.

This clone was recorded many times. CDR3 region: CASSFEPYQPQHF. CDR3 sequence (DNA): TGTGCCAGCAGTTTTGAACCCTATCAGCCCCAGCATTTT. This rearrangement joins TRBV28 to TRBJ1-5; D is uncertain. Germline assignment: CDR1 MDHEN and CDR2 SYDVKM. This CDR3 spans 13 amino acids. V shed 3 bases and J shed 5 bases, with 8 bases lying between them.

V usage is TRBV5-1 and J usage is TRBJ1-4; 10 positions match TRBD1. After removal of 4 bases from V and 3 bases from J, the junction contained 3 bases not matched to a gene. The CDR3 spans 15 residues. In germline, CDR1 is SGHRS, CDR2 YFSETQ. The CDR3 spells CASSMTGGPNEKLFF. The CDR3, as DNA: TGCGCCAGCAGCATGACAGGGGGCCCTAATGAAAAACTGTTTTTT.

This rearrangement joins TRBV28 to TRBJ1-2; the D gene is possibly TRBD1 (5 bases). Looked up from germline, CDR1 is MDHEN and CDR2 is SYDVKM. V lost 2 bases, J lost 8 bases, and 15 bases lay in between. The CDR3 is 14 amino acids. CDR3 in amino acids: CASSLLDRGWGYTF. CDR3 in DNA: TGTGCCAGCAGTTTACTCGATAGGGGTTGGGGCTACACCTTC.

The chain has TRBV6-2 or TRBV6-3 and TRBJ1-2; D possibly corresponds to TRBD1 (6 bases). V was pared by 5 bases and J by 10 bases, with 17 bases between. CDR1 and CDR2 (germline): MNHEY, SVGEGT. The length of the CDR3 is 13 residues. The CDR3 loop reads CASSRTGTWNYTF. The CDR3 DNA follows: TGTGCCAGCAGTCGAACCGGGACATGGAACTACACCTTC.

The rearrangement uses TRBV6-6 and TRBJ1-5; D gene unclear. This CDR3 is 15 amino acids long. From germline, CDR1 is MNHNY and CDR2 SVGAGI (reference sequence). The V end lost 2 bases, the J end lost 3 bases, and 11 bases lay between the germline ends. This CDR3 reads CASSYGQGPNQPQHF. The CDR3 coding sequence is TGTGCCAGCAGTTACGGCCAAGGCCCCAATCAGCCCCAGCATTTT.

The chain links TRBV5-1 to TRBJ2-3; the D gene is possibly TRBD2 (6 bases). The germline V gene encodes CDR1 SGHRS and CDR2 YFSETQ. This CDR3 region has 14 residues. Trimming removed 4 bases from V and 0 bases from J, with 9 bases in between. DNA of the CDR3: TGCGCCAGCAGCCCGGGGGAAAGCACAGATACGCAGTATTTT. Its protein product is CASSPGESTDTQYF.

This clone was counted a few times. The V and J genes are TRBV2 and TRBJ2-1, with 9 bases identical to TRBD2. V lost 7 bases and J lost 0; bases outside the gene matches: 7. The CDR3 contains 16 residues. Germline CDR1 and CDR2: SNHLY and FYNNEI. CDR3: CASIVSGGPSYNEQFF. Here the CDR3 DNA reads TGTGCCAGCATCGTCAGCGGGGGGCCCTCCTACAATGAGCAGTTCTTC.

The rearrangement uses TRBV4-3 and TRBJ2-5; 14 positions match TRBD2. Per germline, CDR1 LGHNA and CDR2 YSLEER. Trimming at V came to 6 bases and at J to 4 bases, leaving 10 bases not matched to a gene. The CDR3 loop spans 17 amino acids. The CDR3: CASSESIGLAGGETQYF. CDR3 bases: TGCGCCAGCAGTGAGTCAATCGGACTAGCGGGAGGAGAGACCCAGTACTTC.

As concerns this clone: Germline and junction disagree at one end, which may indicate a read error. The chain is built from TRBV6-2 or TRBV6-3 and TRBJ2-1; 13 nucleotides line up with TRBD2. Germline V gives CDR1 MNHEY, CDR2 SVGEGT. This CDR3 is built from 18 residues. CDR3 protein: CASSNSPTSGRAYNEQFF. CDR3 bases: TGTGCCAGCAGTAACTCACCTACTAGCGGGAGGGCCTACAATGAGCAGTTCTTC.

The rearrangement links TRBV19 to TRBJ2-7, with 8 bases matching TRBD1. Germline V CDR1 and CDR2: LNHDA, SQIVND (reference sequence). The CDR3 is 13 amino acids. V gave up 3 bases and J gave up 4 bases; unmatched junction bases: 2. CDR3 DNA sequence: TGTGCCAGTAGTATGCGGACAGGGTACGAGCAGTACTTC. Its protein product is CASSMRTGYEQYF.

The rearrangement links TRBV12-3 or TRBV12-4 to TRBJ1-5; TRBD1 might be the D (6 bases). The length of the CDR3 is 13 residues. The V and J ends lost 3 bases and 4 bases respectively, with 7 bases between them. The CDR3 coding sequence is TGTGCCAGCAGTTTGGGGACAAATCAGCCCCAGCATTTT. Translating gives CASSLGTNQPQHF.

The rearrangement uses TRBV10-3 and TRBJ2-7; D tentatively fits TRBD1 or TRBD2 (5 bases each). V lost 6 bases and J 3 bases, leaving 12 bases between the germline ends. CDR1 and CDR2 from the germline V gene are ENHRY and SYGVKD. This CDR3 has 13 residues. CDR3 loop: CAISRDPNYEQYF. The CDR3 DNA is TGTGCCATCAGCCGGGACCCAAACTACGAGCAGTACTTC.

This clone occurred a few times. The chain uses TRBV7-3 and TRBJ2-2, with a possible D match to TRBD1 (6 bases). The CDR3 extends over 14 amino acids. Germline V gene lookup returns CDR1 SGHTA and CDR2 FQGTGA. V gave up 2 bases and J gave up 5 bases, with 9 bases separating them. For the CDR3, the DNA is TGTGCCAGCAGCTTAGAGGGGGAAACCGGGGAGCTGTTTTTT. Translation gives CASSLEGETGELFF.

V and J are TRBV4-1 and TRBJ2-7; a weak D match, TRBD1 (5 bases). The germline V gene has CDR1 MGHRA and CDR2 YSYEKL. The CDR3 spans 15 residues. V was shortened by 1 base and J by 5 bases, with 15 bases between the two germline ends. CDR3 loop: CASSQVGQGLDEQYF. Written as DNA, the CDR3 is TGCGCCAGCAGCCAAGTGGGGCAGGGTTTGGACGAGCAGTACTTC.

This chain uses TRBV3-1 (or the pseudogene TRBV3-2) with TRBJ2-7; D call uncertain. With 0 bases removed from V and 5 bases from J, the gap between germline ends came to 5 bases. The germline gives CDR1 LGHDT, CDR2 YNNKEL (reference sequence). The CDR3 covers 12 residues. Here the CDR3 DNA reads TGTGCCAGCAGCCAAGATATACACGAGCAGTACTTC. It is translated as CASSQDIHEQYF.

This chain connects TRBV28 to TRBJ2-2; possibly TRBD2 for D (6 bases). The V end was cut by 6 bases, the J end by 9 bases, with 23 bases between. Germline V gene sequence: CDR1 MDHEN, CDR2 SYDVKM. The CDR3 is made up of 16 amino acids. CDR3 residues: CASSSPRGPSGWELFF. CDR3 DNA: TGTGCCAGCAGCTCACCTAGGGGCCCCAGCGGGTGGGAGCTGTTTTTT.